One and the same sample provided the 32 T cell receptor beta chains below, sequenced in a study of shared clonotypes between healthy human individuals. Method: immunoSEQ multiplex PCR; TCRdb's copy keeps in-frame clones and lacks some. The sample consists of hundreds of thousands of clones, roughly 73% of them appearing once. Sequenced material: memory CD4+ T cells sorted from blood. Regarding subset: CD45RA-negative fraction. All receptors come from a woman in her 30s in good health.

The V gene is TRBV2, the J gene TRBJ2-3, with unresolved D. CDR3 size: 12 residues. The germline CDR1 and CDR2 sequences are SNHLY and FYNNEI. V lost 5 bases and J 4 bases, leaving 7 bases between the germline ends. The CDR3 spells CASSQEADTQYF. The CDR3 DNA sequence: TGTGCCAGCAGTCAAGAGGCAGATACGCAGTATTTT.

This chain links TRBV6-5 with TRBJ2-1; 8 bases fit TRBD1. The CDR3 spans 14 residues. The germline V gene encodes CDR1 MNHEY and CDR2 SVGAGI. V was pared by 6 bases and J by 9 bases, with 10 bases of the junction left unmatched. The CDR3 DNA reads as TGTGCCAGCAGGGAGGACAGGGTTATGGTTGAGCAGTTCTTC. This codes for CASREDRVMVEQFF.

Comment on this clone: The identical CDR3 is also encoded by other nucleotide sequences in the sample. The gene calls are TRBV7-8 and TRBJ2-2; perhaps TRBD1 as D (5 bases). Germline loops: CDR1 SGHVS, CDR2 FQNEAQ. The V gene lost 1 base and the J gene lost 5 bases, with 11 bases spanning the gap. CDR3 length: 15 residues. The CDR3 DNA sequence: TGTGCCAGCAGCTTAGGGACAACTAATACCGGGGAGCTGTTTTTT. Protein product: CASSLGTTNTGELFF.

This chain connects TRBV14 to TRBJ2-1; TRBD1 matches 7 bases. Germline-derived CDR1 and CDR2 are SGHDN and FVKESK. Trimming cost V 4 bases and J 2 bases; bases outside gene matches: 8. This CDR3 spans 16 amino acids. The CDR3 loop is CASSLGVGGPYNEQFF. The CDR3, as DNA: TGTGCCAGCAGCCTCGGGGTAGGGGGCCCCTACAATGAGCAGTTCTTC.

The rearrangement links TRBV7-2 to TRBJ2-7; possible D gene TRBD1, 5 bases. The V end was cut by 5 bases, the J end by 6 bases, with 20 bases between. This CDR3 is built from 15 residues. Germline CDR1 reads SGHTA; CDR2 reads FQGNSA. The CDR3 spells CASSRPQGKGPEQYF. In DNA form, the CDR3 reads TGTGCCAGCAGCCGTCCTCAGGGAAAGGGTCCCGAGCAGTACTTC.

By sample share, this clone is medium-sized. The same CDR3 arises from other DNA sequences in this sample as well. The CDR3: CASSPRGSLSYEQYF. CDR3 nucleotide sequence: TGTGCCAGCAGCCCCAGGGGATCCCTCTCCTACGAGCAGTACTTC. The rearrangement joins TRBV6-5 to TRBJ2-7, with TRBD1 as a possible D gene (6 bases). CDR1 is MNHEY, CDR2 SVGAGI, per germline. Trimming took off 6 bases at V and 0 bases at J, with 15 bases between the two ends. CDR3 length: 15 residues.

The gene calls are TRBV20-1 and TRBJ2-7; D gene uncertain. The CDR3 extends over 10 amino acids. Trimming took 5 bases from V and 7 from J, leaving 9 bases between them. CDR1 and CDR2 from the germline V gene are DFQATT and SNEGSKA (reference sequence). The CDR3 loop is CSASKREQYF. Written as DNA, the CDR3 is TGCAGTGCTTCAAAGAGAGAGCAGTACTTC.

This chain joins TRBV6-5 and TRBJ1-2; D gene unclear. Between the trimmed V and J ends, which lost 8 bases and 2 bases, there was a span of 15 bases. Per the germline V gene, CDR1 is MNHEY and CDR2 is SVGAGI. The CDR3 covers 14 residues. In nucleotides, the CDR3 is TGTGCCAGCCGTTCTCCCGGAGGGAACTATGGCTACACCTTC. It encodes CASRSPGGNYGYTF.

The V gene is TRBV27, the J gene TRBJ2-5; 10 bases are shared with TRBD2. In germline, CDR1 is MNHEY, CDR2 SMNVEV (reference sequence). The CDR3 spans 16 residues. Trimming removed 9 bases from V and 3 bases from J; junction bases left unmatched: 13. In nucleotides, the CDR3 is TGTGCCAGTCGCCCAGGACTAGCGGCGTTAGAAGAGACCCAGTACTTC. Protein: CASRPGLAALEETQYF.

The chain uses TRBV9 and TRBJ2-3, with D perhaps matching TRBD1 or TRBD2 (6 bases each). CDR1 is SGDLS and CDR2 is YYNGEE in the germline V gene. The CDR3 covers 17 residues. V was trimmed by 4 bases and J by 6 bases, leaving 24 bases between them. The CDR3 reads CASSLGGGAGMIDTQYF. CDR3 nucleotides: TGTGCCAGCAGCCTTGGAGGGGGTGCAGGGATGATCGATACGCAGTATTTT.

This chain uses TRBV30 with TRBJ1-2, with 10 positions matching TRBD1. From germline, CDR1 is GTSNPN and CDR2 SVGIG (reference sequence). Trimming at V came to 4 bases and at J to 4 bases, leaving 6 bases not matched to a gene. The length of the CDR3 is 14 residues. CDR3 sequence reads: CAWTVTGGGYGYTF. The CDR3 DNA is TGTGCCTGGACCGTGACAGGGGGCGGCTATGGCTACACCTTC.

The V call is TRBV5-1, the J call TRBJ2-5, with D perhaps TRBD2 (6 bases). Trimming removed 5 bases from V and 5 bases from J, with 19 bases in between. Germline CDR1 SGHRS, CDR2 YFSETQ. The CDR3 is made up of 15 amino acids. DNA of the CDR3: TGCGCCAGCAGTCCCGGGACGCTTGGGGGGGAGACCCAGTACTTC. It translates to CASSPGTLGGETQYF.

The table lists this clone with a few counts. V usage is TRBV21-1 and J usage is TRBJ1-2; no DNA check was done on the table's D call, TRBD1. TRBV21-1 is flagged as a pseudogene. The CDR3 runs 15 residues. The CDR3 here is CASSKSGNRVGGYTF. Here the CDR3 DNA reads TGTGCCAGCAGCAAATCAGGCAACAGGGTCGGGGGCTACACCTTC.

The chain uses TRBV30 and TRBJ1-4, with D perhaps matching TRBD1 (5 bases). From germline, CDR1 is GTSNPN and CDR2 SVGIG (reference sequence). The CDR3 totals 13 residues. V was pared by 3 bases and J by 3 bases, with 8 bases between. The CDR3 DNA reads TGTGCCTGGAGATGGGGGGCTAATGAAAAACTGTTTTTT. It encodes CAWRWGANEKLFF.

The chain recombines TRBV27 with TRBJ2-7, with 8 bases lining up with TRBD2. With V trimmed by 6 bases and J by 1 base, 8 bases remained unmatched. The CDR3 length is 15 residues. Germline V gene lookup returns CDR1 MNHEY and CDR2 SMNVEV (reference sequence). The CDR3 DNA is TGTGCCAGCAGAGTTGGGACTAGAACTTCCTACGAGCAGTACTTC. It specifies CASRVGTRTSYEQYF.

The chain has TRBV29-1 and TRBJ1-5; TRBD1 is a possible D gene (5 bases). CDR1 and CDR2 from the germline V gene are SQVTM and ANQGSEA. V gave up 1 base and J gave up 6 bases, with 7 bases separating them. The CDR3 runs to 12 residues. The DNA for the CDR3 is TGCAGCGTTGAAGTCAGGGCTCAGCCCCAGCATTTT. This encodes CSVEVRAQPQHF.

The V call is TRBV10-3, the J call TRBJ2-7; 7 bases agree with TRBD1. The CDR3 covers 14 residues. Trimming cost V 0 bases and J 5 bases; bases outside gene matches: 4. CDR1 is ENHRY and CDR2 is SYGVKD in the germline V gene. The CDR3 bases are TGTGCCATCAGTGAGTCGAACAGGGGCCACGAGCAGTACTTC. Translation gives CAISESNRGHEQYF.

The J gene is TRBJ1-1, the V gene TRBV28; D gene unclear. In germline, CDR1 is MDHEN, CDR2 SYDVKM. This CDR3 comprises 18 residues. The V end was cut by 1 base, the J end by 1 base, with 19 bases between. The CDR3 sequence is CASSLFSLLGRKNTEAFF. The CDR3 region has the DNA TGTGCCAGCAGTTTATTCTCCCTTTTGGGCAGAAAGAACACTGAAGCTTTCTTT.

V and J are TRBV5-1 and TRBJ1-2, with TRBD1 identical over 7 bases. Losses at the gene ends were 0 bases for V and 5 bases for J; bases not matched to a gene: 7. Germline assignment: CDR1 SGHRS and CDR2 YFSETQ. There are 15 residues in the CDR3. The CDR3 is CASSLDLGGAYGYTF. CDR3 sequence (DNA): TGCGCCAGCAGCTTGGATCTAGGGGGCGCTTATGGCTACACCTTC.

J is TRBJ2-1 and V is TRBV10-2; unclear D gene. V was shortened by 8 bases and J by 8 bases, with 10 bases between the two germline ends. The germline CDR1 and CDR2 sequences are WSHSY and SAAADI. CDR3 length: 11 amino acids. The DNA of the CDR3 is TGCGCCAGCCGGAGTTCCCATGAGCAGTTCTTC. The encoded protein is CASRSSHEQFF.

The chain couples TRBV19 to TRBJ2-3; 12 positions agree with TRBD2. There are 17 residues in the CDR3. V trimming: 5 bases; J trimming: 4 bases; junction bases outside the gene matches: 10. From germline, CDR1 is LNHDA and CDR2 SQIVND (reference sequence). CDR3 in DNA: TGTGCCAGTAGTTCGATGACTAGCGGGAGTCGAGCAGATACGCAGTATTTT. It is translated as CASSSMTSGSRADTQYF. The whole variable domain, filled in from reference TRBV19 and TRBJ2-3, reads DGGITQSPKYLFRKEGQNVTLSCEQNLNHDAMYWYRQDPGQGLRLIYYSQIVNDFQKGDIAEGYSVSREKKESFPLTVTSAQKNPTAFYLCASSSMTSGSRADTQYFGPGTRLTVL.

As for this clone: Other DNA sequences in the same sample also yield this CDR3. The rearrangement joins TRBV7-7 to TRBJ2-1, with D tentatively TRBD1 (6 bases). CDR1 is SSHAT, CDR2 FNYEAQ, per germline (reference sequence). Trimming stripped 4 bases from V and 0 bases from J, with 10 bases between. The CDR3 length is 15 residues. The CDR3 here is CASSSTGSSYNEQFF. In nucleotides, the CDR3 is TGTGCCAGCAGCTCTACAGGGAGCTCCTACAATGAGCAGTTCTTC.

This chain uses TRBV11-2 with TRBJ2-1, with 10 bases matching TRBD2. The CDR3 spans 15 residues. Germline V CDR1 and CDR2: SGHAT, FQNNGV. The V gene end was trimmed by 1 base and the J gene end by 12 bases; junction bases not matched to a gene: 9. This CDR3 reads CASSLAQREGQGQFF. The CDR3 DNA is TGTGCCAGCAGCTTAGCCCAGCGGGAGGGCCAAGGGCAGTTCTTC.

The rearrangement uses TRBV4-1 and TRBJ1-2; perhaps TRBD1 as D (6 bases). Trimming took 0 bases from V and 3 from J, leaving 14 bases between them. Germline lookup yields CDR1 MGHRA and CDR2 YSYEKL. The CDR3 runs to 16 residues. The CDR3 reads CASSQDMRTAHYGYTF. In DNA form, the CDR3 reads TGCGCCAGCAGCCAAGATATGAGGACAGCCCACTATGGCTACACCTTC.

This chain joins TRBV2 and TRBJ2-3; 9 bases line up with TRBD2. Germline CDR1 is SNHLY and CDR2 is FYNNEI. V lost 2 bases and J lost 11; bases outside the gene matches: 8. CDR3 length: 14 residues. The CDR3 sequence: CASSEINAGGLQYF. Here the CDR3 DNA reads TGTGCCAGCAGTGAAATTAACGCGGGAGGGCTGCAGTATTTT. The full variable domain, completed using reference TRBV2 and TRBJ2-3, is EPEVTQTPSHQVTQMGQEVILRCVPISNHLYFYWYRQILGQKVEFLVSFYNNEISEKSEIFDDQFSVERPDGSNFTLKIRSTKLEDSAMYFCASSEINAGGLQYFGPGTRLTVL.

This chain joins TRBV9 and TRBJ1-3; unclear D gene. Germline CDR1 is SGDLS and CDR2 is YYNGEE. The CDR3 consists of 14 residues. V was pared by 0 bases and J by 0 bases, with 4 bases between. The CDR3 region is CASSVGNSGNTIYF. CDR3 nucleotide sequence: TGTGCCAGCAGCGTAGGGAACTCTGGAAACACCATATATTTT.

In the case of this clone: The sample has other DNA sequences that encode this CDR3 too. The V gene is TRBV28, the J gene TRBJ2-7; D may be TRBD1 (5 bases). The CDR3 is 12 amino acids. Per germline, CDR1 MDHEN and CDR2 SYDVKM. V lost 2 bases and J lost 3, with 5 bases in between. CDR3 sequence reads: CASSLQGYEQYF. The DNA of the CDR3 is TGTGCCAGCAGTTTACAGGGCTACGAGCAGTACTTC.

The rearrangement links TRBV30 to TRBJ2-1; D is possibly TRBD1 (6 bases). Trimming shortened V by 1 base and J by 10 bases, and 11 bases separated the two germline ends. This CDR3 has 12 residues. Germline CDR1 reads GTSNPN; CDR2 reads SVGIG (reference sequence). CDR3 in amino acids: CAWSERGREQFF. CDR3 coding DNA: TGTGCCTGGAGTGAGAGGGGGAGAGAGCAGTTCTTC.

V usage is TRBV9 and J usage is TRBJ1-1; TRBD1 matches 8 bases. This CDR3 comprises 13 residues. Germline CDR1 is SGDLS and CDR2 is YYNGEE. Trimming removed 2 bases from V and 9 bases from J; junction bases left unmatched: 6. The CDR3 loop is CASSVEGQGKAFF. DNA of the CDR3: TGTGCCAGCAGCGTGGAAGGACAGGGCAAAGCTTTCTTT.

The chain has TRBV5-1 and TRBJ2-1; either TRBD1 or TRBD2 may fit D (6 bases each). Per the germline V gene, CDR1 is SGHRS and CDR2 is YFSETQ. The CDR3 totals 16 residues. Trimming shortened V by 7 bases and J by 4 bases, and 21 bases separated the two germline ends. The CDR3 sequence: CASSSGGGATYNEQFF. CDR3 bases: TGCGCCAGCTCCTCCGGGGGCGGAGCAACTTACAATGAGCAGTTCTTC.

Of note for this clone: One end of the junction is discordant with germline, which a read error may explain. The rearrangement links TRBV6-5 to TRBJ1-2; D ambiguous. Per germline, CDR1 MNHEY and CDR2 SVGAGI. The CDR3 extends over 14 amino acids. The DNA of the CDR3 is TGTGCCAGTTTGGCGACCCCCAGCCTCTATGACTACACCTTC. This sequence encodes CASLATPSLYDYTF.

The count of this clone is one. The rearrangement joins TRBV19 to TRBJ2-7; the match to TRBD1 covers 9 bases. The V gene end was trimmed by 5 bases and the J gene end by 1 base; junction bases not matched to a gene: 6. Per the germline V gene, CDR1 is LNHDA and CDR2 is SQIVND (reference sequence). The CDR3 extends over 15 amino acids. CDR3 nucleotide sequence: TGTGCCAGTAGTTCCCCCGGGACAGGGTCCTACGAGCAGTACTTC. Translation: CASSSPGTGSYEQYF.